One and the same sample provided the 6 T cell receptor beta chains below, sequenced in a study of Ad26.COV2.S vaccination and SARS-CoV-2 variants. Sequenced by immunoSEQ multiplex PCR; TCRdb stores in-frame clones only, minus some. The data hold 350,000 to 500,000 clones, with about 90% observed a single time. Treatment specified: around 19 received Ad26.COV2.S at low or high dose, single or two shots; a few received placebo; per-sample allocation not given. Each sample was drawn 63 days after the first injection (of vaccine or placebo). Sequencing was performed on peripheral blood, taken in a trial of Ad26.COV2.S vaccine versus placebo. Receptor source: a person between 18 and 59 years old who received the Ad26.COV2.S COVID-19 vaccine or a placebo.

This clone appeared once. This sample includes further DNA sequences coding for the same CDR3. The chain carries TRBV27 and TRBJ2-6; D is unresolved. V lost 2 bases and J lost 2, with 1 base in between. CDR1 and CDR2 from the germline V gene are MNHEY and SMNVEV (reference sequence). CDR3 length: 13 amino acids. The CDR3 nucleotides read TGTGCCAGCAGTTTAGCTGGGGCCAACGTCCTGACTTTC. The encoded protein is CASSLAGANVLTF.

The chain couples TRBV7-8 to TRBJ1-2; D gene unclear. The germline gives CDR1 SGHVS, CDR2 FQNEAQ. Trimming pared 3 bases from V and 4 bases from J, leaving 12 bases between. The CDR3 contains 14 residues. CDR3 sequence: CASSFSSGLYGYTF. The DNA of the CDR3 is TGTGCCAGCAGCTTTTCATCTGGGCTCTATGGCTACACCTTC.

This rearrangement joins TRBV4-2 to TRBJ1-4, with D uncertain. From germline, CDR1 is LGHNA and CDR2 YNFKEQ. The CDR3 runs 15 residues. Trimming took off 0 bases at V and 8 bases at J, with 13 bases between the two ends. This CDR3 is CASSQESPGSEKLFF. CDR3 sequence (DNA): TGTGCCAGCAGCCAAGAAAGCCCGGGTTCCGAAAAACTGTTTTTT.

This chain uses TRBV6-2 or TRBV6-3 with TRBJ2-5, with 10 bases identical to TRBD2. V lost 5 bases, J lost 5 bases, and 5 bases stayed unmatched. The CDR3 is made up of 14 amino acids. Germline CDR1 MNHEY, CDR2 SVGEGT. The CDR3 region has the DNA TGTGCCAGCAGTCCAGGGACTAGCGTGGAGACCCAGTACTTC. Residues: CASSPGTSVETQYF.

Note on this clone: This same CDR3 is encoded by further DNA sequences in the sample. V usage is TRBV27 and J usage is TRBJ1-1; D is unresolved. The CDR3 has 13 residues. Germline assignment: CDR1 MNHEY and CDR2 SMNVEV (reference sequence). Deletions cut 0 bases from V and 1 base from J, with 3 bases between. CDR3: CASSLSRNTEAFF. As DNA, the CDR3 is TGTGCCAGCAGTTTATCGAGGAACACTGAAGCTTTCTTT.

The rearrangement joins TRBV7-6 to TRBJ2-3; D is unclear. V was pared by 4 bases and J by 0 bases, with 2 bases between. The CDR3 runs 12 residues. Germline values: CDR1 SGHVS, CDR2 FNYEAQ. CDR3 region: CASSSSTDTQYF. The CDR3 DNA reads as TGTGCCAGCAGCTCCAGCACAGATACGCAGTATTTT.